The 15 T cell receptor beta chains presented below share a single source sample, sequenced in a study of response to subunit inactivated influenza vaccine. MiXCR, applied by TCRdb to the RT-PCR reads, yields one record per CDR3 protein. Altogether about 540,000 distinct CDR3 sequences are present, 20% to 25% being singletons, with the ten largest covering around 2.8%. These data were likewise used in another study, on T cells expressing NK-cell markers. That paper adds: With UMIs, 5'RACE template switching was used to make TCR beta cDNA.

The specimen comprised CD4+ T cells sorted from PBMCs, sampled 11 to 12 days after vaccination. The receptors come from a middle-aged man who received an inactivated influenza vaccine.

This clonotype was recorded a few times. This chain links TRBV24-1 with TRBJ2-1; 13 nucleotides agree with TRBD2. CDR1 is KGHDR and CDR2 is SFDVKD in the germline V gene. The CDR3 totals 14 residues. The trim removed 12 bases at V and 7 bases at J, leaving 8 bases unmatched. This CDR3 is CAPELAGGGNEQFF. The CDR3 DNA is TGTGCCCCCGAACTAGCGGGGGGGGGGAATGAGCAGTTCTTC.

The table lists this clonotype with a few counts. The rearrangement joins TRBV12-3 or TRBV12-4 to TRBJ2-3, with 10 bases identical to TRBD2. CDR3 length: 15 amino acids. Trimming removed 5 bases from V and 3 bases from J; junction bases left unmatched: 5. CDR3 region: CASSRGLAVTDTQYF. In DNA form, the CDR3 reads TGTGCCAGCAGTAGAGGACTAGCGGTTACAGATACGCAGTATTTT.

This clonotype has more than one count but fewer than ten. The V gene is TRBV20-1, the J gene TRBJ2-3; no clear D gene. The V end was cut by 1 base, the J end by 4 bases, with 12 bases between. CDR1 DFQATT and CDR2 SNEGSKA come from the germline V gene (reference sequence). This CDR3 is built from 14 residues. CDR3 sequence: CSARVGFDPDTQYF. The CDR3 DNA reads TGCAGTGCTAGAGTGGGTTTTGATCCAGATACGCAGTATTTT.

V gene TRBV7-2 combines with J gene TRBJ2-3; 10 bases are a match to TRBD1. The CDR3 sequence is 15 residues long. The V gene end was trimmed by 4 bases and the J gene end by 1 base; junction bases not matched to a gene: 2. Germline CDR1 and CDR2: SGHTA and FQGNSA. The CDR3 region is CASSSDRGGTDTQYF. The DNA of the CDR3 is TGTGCCAGCAGCTCGGACAGGGGGGGCACAGATACGCAGTATTTT.

This clonotype was recorded a few times. The V and J genes are TRBV7-9 and TRBJ1-1; 7 positions match TRBD1. The CDR3 covers 16 residues. Germline-derived CDR1 and CDR2 are SEHNR and FQNEAQ (reference sequence). After removal of 5 bases from V and 6 bases from J, the junction contained 15 bases not matched to a gene. CDR3 DNA: TGTGCCAGCAGCCATCGACAGGGCCTCCCAGGGGCTGAAGCTTTCTTT. Translation gives CASSHRQGLPGAEAFF. Full variable domain (rest looked up from reference TRBV7-9 and TRBJ1-1): DTGVSQNPRHKITKRGQNVTFRCDPISEHNRLYWYRQTLGQGPEFLTYFQNEAQLEKSRLLSDRFSAERPKGSFSTLEIQRTEQGDSAMYLCASSHRQGLPGAEAFFGQGTRLTVV.

The V call is TRBV10-1, the J call TRBJ2-7; the match to TRBD1 covers 9 bases. CDR1 and CDR2 (germline): WNHNN, SYGVQD (reference sequence). The CDR3 consists of 15 residues. V dropped 2 bases and J dropped 3; count of bases not matched to a gene: 5. Here the CDR3 reads CASSETGQGGYEQYF. The CDR3 coding sequence is TGCGCCAGCAGTGAGACGGGACAGGGAGGCTACGAGCAGTACTTC.

The rearrangement uses TRBV4-1 and TRBJ1-4; 7 bases align to TRBD1. The CDR3 is 14 amino acids. Germline V gene data show CDR1 as MGHRA and CDR2 as YSYEKL. V shed 2 bases and J 11 bases; nucleotides not matched to a gene: 8. The CDR3, as DNA: TGCGCCAGCAGCCAATGGTCGCAGGGGGATAAACTGTTTTTT. Its protein is CASSQWSQGDKLFF.

The rearrangement uses TRBV18 and TRBJ2-7; the D gene is possibly TRBD1 (6 bases). Germline CDR1 KGHSH, CDR2 LQKENI. This CDR3 is built from 14 residues. Between the trimmed V and J ends, which lost 1 base and 6 bases, there was a span of 13 bases. The DNA of the CDR3 is TGTGCCAGCTCACCACGGGCAGGGGCACCCGAGCAGTACTTC. Translated, it gives CASSPRAGAPEQYF.

The chain employs TRBV4-2 and TRBJ2-5; 8 nucleotides align to TRBD1. The germline CDR1 and CDR2 sequences are LGHNA and YNFKEQ. Germline trimming cut 3 bases from V and 1 base from J; bases unmatched to any gene: 1. This CDR3 comprises 14 residues. The CDR3 DNA is TGTGCCAGCAGCCAGGGACAGGCCCAAGAGACCCAGTACTTC. It is translated as CASSQGQAQETQYF.

About this clonotype itself: This may be a read error, as it is one base from a much larger clone. The chain joins TRBV20-1 to TRBJ1-5; 7 bases are shared with TRBD1. The CDR3 consists of 12 residues. Germline V CDR1 and CDR2: DFQATT, SNEGSKA (reference sequence). Here the CDR3 reads CRARTGDQPQHF. The CDR3 bases are TGCCGTGCCAGAACAGGGGATCAGCCCCAGCATTTT.

The genes are TRBV12-3 or TRBV12-4 and TRBJ1-6; D perhaps matches TRBD1 (6 bases). CDR3 length: 14 amino acids. Trimming took 5 bases from V and 9 from J, leaving 14 bases between them. CDR3 nucleotides: TGTGCCAGCAGTCCCCGACAAGGGGGTTCACCCCTCCACTTT. It codes for CASSPRQGGSPLHF.

The chain is built from TRBV6-1 and TRBJ2-3, with 7 positions matching TRBD2. The germline CDR1 and CDR2 sequences are MNHNS and SASEGT. The CDR3 spans 13 residues. J lost 5 bases, V lost 4 bases, and 3 bases had no gene match. The CDR3 region is CASSVLAVDTQYF. The CDR3 DNA is TGTGCCAGCAGTGTCCTAGCGGTAGATACGCAGTATTTT.

This clonotype was counted a few times. J is TRBJ2-7 and V is TRBV12-3 or TRBV12-4, with 11 bases aligning to TRBD2. Trimming took 6 bases from V and 3 from J; bases not matched to a gene: 10. CDR3 length: 16 amino acids. CDR3 protein: CASRGGGTSGNYEQYF. The CDR3 DNA reads TGTGCCAGCAGAGGGGGAGGGACTAGCGGTAACTACGAGCAGTACTTC.

The chain joins TRBV5-8 to TRBJ2-3; 13 bases agree with TRBD2. This CDR3 comprises 16 residues. In germline, CDR1 is SGHTS, CDR2 YDEGEE. After removal of 3 bases from V and 5 bases from J, the junction contained 6 bases not matched to a gene. In DNA form, the CDR3 reads TGTGCCAGCAGCTCGGGACTAGCGGGACTGGGAGATACGCAGTATTTT. Its translation: CASSSGLAGLGDTQYF. The whole variable domain, remainder taken from reference TRBV5-8 and TRBJ2-3, is EAGVTQSPTHLIKTRGQQATLRCSPISGHTSVYWYQQALGLGLQFLLWYDEGEERNRGNFPPRFSGRQFPNYSSELNVNALELEDSALYLCASSSGLAGLGDTQYFGPGTRLTVL.

The table lists this clonotype with a few counts. V is TRBV20-1 and J is TRBJ2-5; the match to TRBD2 covers 8 bases. In germline, CDR1 is DFQATT, CDR2 SNEGSKA (reference sequence). The ends lost 6 bases at V and 4 bases at J; junction bases unmatched: 10. The CDR3 is 14 residues long. The CDR3 region is CSAPPGGGSETQYF. In DNA form, the CDR3 reads TGCAGTGCCCCTCCGGGCGGGGGGTCAGAGACCCAGTACTTC.